A selection of T cell receptor beta chains follows, all from one sample in a study of blood T cell repertoires in COVID-19. Profiled with immunoSEQ multiplex PCR; TCRdb holds only in-frame clones, not every one. The table includes almost 35,000 clones, over 75% detected once. Sequenced material: peripheral blood. Receptors were obtained from a man aged 55-75 years with active COVID-19. Both conserved end residues are part of each CDR3. A D gene is named only where the DNA matches it firmly. A clone size is listed for some rows: how often the clone was seen (once, few, many), or a class if it is expanded.

CDR3 DNA	CDR3 protein	V gene	clone size	CDR3 length	D gene	J gene
TGTGCCAGCAAGCTAGACAGGCCGATGTTCTACGAGCAGTACTTC	CASKLDRPMFYEQYF	TRBV2	-	15	-	TRBJ2-7
TGTGCCAGCAGTTTGGAGGGGAACACTGAAGCTTTCTTT	CASSLEGNTEAFF	TRBV28	once	13	-	TRBJ1-1
TGTGCCAGCAGTCCTATACAGGGACACCCGAATTTCTATGGCTACACCTTC	CASSPIQGHPNFYGYTF	TRBV6-6	once	17	-	TRBJ1-2
TGCGCCAGCAGCCCTACAGGGAGCTCCTATAATTCACCCCTCCACTTT	CASSPTGSSYNSPLHF	TRBV5-1	-	16	-	TRBJ1-6
TGTGCCAGCAGTTGGGGGACTCGCTACGAGCAGTACTTC	CASSWGTRYEQYF	TRBV6-6	-	13	-	TRBJ2-7
TGTGCCAGCTCACCACGGGGACAGTCCACCGGCTACGAGCAGTACTTC	CASSPRGQSTGYEQYF	TRBV18	-	16	TRBD1	TRBJ2-7
TGCGCCAGCGCCGATACAGGGTTTAATGAAAAACTGTTTTTT	CASADTGFNEKLFF	TRBV5-1	-	14	-	TRBJ1-4
TGTGCCACCAGACAATCAGGGGTCGACACCGGGGAGCTGTTTTTT	CATRQSGVDTGELFF	TRBV7-2	-	15	-	TRBJ2-2
TGCGCCAGCAGCTTGGGGACAGGGGGAAGCTCCTACAATGAGCAGTTCTTC	CASSLGTGGSSYNEQFF	TRBV5-1	-	17	TRBD1	TRBJ2-1
TGCAGCGTTTCGAGGGGGCGCACAGATACGCAGTATTTT	CSVSRGRTDTQYF	TRBV29-1	-	13	TRBD1	TRBJ2-3
TGTGCCAGCAGTTCCCACGGGGGGCTGGTCACTGAAGCTTTCTTT	CASSSHGGLVTEAFF	TRBV6-6	-	15	-	TRBJ1-1
TGCGCCAGCAGCTTGGCCGGGACAGGGGGCTCAAATTCACCCCTCCACTTT	CASSLAGTGGSNSPLHF	TRBV5-1	-	17	TRBD1	TRBJ1-6
TGTGCCACCAGTGATGGGACAGGGGCAACCGGGGAGCTGTTTTTT	CATSDGTGATGELFF	TRBV24-1	-	15	TRBD1	TRBJ2-2
TGTGCCAGTAGTGCGGGGCGGGGGGTCGAGCAGTACTTC	CASSAGRGVEQYF	TRBV19	-	13	TRBD2	TRBJ2-7
TGTGCCAGCAGCGGGACTAGCGGGAGGCATAGCACAGATACGCAGTATTTT	CASSGTSGRHSTDTQYF	TRBV14	-	17	TRBD2	TRBJ2-3
TGTGCCAGCTCACCACCGGGCCTTAGGTACGAGCAGTACTTC	CASSPPGLRYEQYF	TRBV18	-	14	-	TRBJ2-7
TGTGCTAGTGCCCTAAGTACAGATACGCAGTATTTT	CASALSTDTQYF	TRBV12-5	-	12	-	TRBJ2-3
TGTGCCAGCAGCAGGGACAGGGAGAGGAGCGGGGAGCTGTTTTTT	CASSRDRERSGELFF	TRBV5-4	-	15	TRBD1	TRBJ2-2
TGTGCCAGCAGTCCCTGGACAGGGGCCAGCTACGAGCAGTACTTC	CASSPWTGASYEQYF	TRBV6-5	-	15	TRBD1	TRBJ2-7
TGTGCCAGCAGCTCCCCTTCGCGGGGCGAGCAGTACTTC	CASSSPSRGEQYF	TRBV5-6	-	13	-	TRBJ2-7
TGTGCCTGGGGGGGACTAGCGGGAGCGGTGTACGAGCAGTACTTC	CAWGGLAGAVYEQYF	TRBV30	-	15	TRBD2	TRBJ2-7
TGTGCCAGCAGCTTAAGGCGGGGTCATGAGCAGTTCTTC	CASSLRRGHEQFF	TRBV7-3	-	13	-	TRBJ2-1
TGTGCCAGCAGTTTAGAATCTTGGGCGGGGACTAGCACAGATACGCAGTATTTT	CASSLESWAGTSTDTQYF	TRBV27	once	18	-	TRBJ2-3
TGTGCCAGCAGCCACGGGGTCGCCGGCAATGAGCAGTTCTTC	CASSHGVAGNEQFF	TRBV2	-	14	-	TRBJ2-1
TGTGCCAGCAGCTTATCCCAGGGCCCCGGAAACACCATATATTTT	CASSLSQGPGNTIYF	TRBV7-3	-	15	-	TRBJ1-3
TGTGCCAGCAGTGAACGGGCTGGAAACACCATATATTTT	CASSERAGNTIYF	TRBV6-1	-	13	-	TRBJ1-3
TGTGCCAGCAGTTTAACAGGGACCAGCAATCAGCCCCAGCATTTT	CASSLTGTSNQPQHF	TRBV28	-	15	-	TRBJ1-5
TGTGCCAGCAGCTTGGTGTGGGAGGGCCTCTACGAGCAGTACTTC	CASSLVWEGLYEQYF	TRBV5-6	-	15	TRBD2	TRBJ2-7
TGCGCCAGCAGATTGTCGTTCAGCCTGACAGGGCCTAATGAAAAACTGTTTTTT	CASRLSFSLTGPNEKLFF	TRBV5-1	-	18	TRBD1	TRBJ1-4
TGTGCCCCGAGCGGTATGGGACCGACAAGGGCCGGGGGGTCCTACAATGAGCAGTTCTTC	CAPSGMGPTRAGGSYNEQFF	TRBV30	-	20	TRBD2	TRBJ2-1
TGTGCCAGCAGCCAATGGGTGACTAGCGGCCAGAATGAGCAGTTCTTC	CASSQWVTSGQNEQFF	TRBV3-1/TRBV3-2	-	16	TRBD2	TRBJ2-1
TGTGCCACCAGGCAGGGATCAAATATACAGGGAGAGGGGCATGAGCAGTTCTTC	CATRQGSNIQGEGHEQFF	TRBV21-1	-	18	-	TRBJ2-1
TGTGCCAGCAGGGAGTTGAACACTGAAGCTTTCTTT	CASRELNTEAFF	TRBV28	-	12	-	TRBJ1-1
TGTGCCAGCAGCAAGGGACTAGCGGGGGCCTGGGACGGCACAGATACGCAGTATTTT	CASSKGLAGAWDGTDTQYF	TRBV5-4	-	19	TRBD2	TRBJ2-3
TGCAGCGCCGCTCGGGTGATGAACACTGAAGCTTTCTTT	CSAARVMNTEAFF	TRBV29-1	-	13	-	TRBJ1-1
TGTGCCAGCAGTTTTACTATAGCGGGAGGCACCTACGAGCAGTACTTC	CASSFTIAGGTYEQYF	TRBV27	-	16	TRBD2	TRBJ2-7
TGTGCCACCAGTGATTTGAGCAGGGCAGGGGCCGGGGAGCTGTTTTTT	CATSDLSRAGAGELFF	TRBV24-1	few	16	-	TRBJ2-2
TGTGCCAGCAGCGGTGGGACAGGGGATACCTACGAGCAGTACTTC	CASSGGTGDTYEQYF	TRBV5-5	once	15	TRBD1	TRBJ2-7
TGTGCCAGCAGCTCAAGGGCCGGCGGGGCCGGGGAGCTGTTTTTT	CASSSRAGGAGELFF	TRBV7-3	-	15	-	TRBJ2-2
TGTGCCAGCAGTTACTCACGAAACAGGGGCGAGACCCAGTACTTC	CASSYSRNRGETQYF	TRBV6-6	-	15	TRBD1	TRBJ2-5
TGCAGCGTTGCCCCGGCGGCTTACTACGAGCAGTACTTC	CSVAPAAYYEQYF	TRBV29-1	-	13	-	TRBJ2-7
TGTGCCAGCAGCCCCTCGGCAGGCTCCTACGAGCAGTACTTC	CASSPSAGSYEQYF	TRBV5-4	medium-sized	14	-	TRBJ2-7
TGCAGCGTTGGCGGCGGGACAGAGTCTGAGCAGTTCTTC	CSVGGGTESEQFF	TRBV29-1	-	13	-	TRBJ2-1
TGTGCCAGCAGCTTGAGGGGTTTTATTAGCGGAGATACGCAGTATTTT	CASSLRGFISGDTQYF	TRBV5-5	-	16	-	TRBJ2-3
TGCAGCGTTGCAGCACAGCCGAACACTGAAGCTTTCTTT	CSVAAQPNTEAFF	TRBV29-1	few	13	-	TRBJ1-1
TGTGCCAGCTCACTGGGACTGAACAATGAGCAGTTCTTC	CASSLGLNNEQFF	TRBV18	-	13	-	TRBJ2-1
TGTGCCAGCATCCCAGGGGGATCCGATACGCAGTATTTT	CASIPGGSDTQYF	TRBV2	-	13	TRBD1	TRBJ2-3
TGTGCCAGCAGCCCCTACCCCCGGACAGGGGGCGCCCTAGCGGGGGGTTCCTACAATGAGCAGTTCTTC	CASSPYPRTGGALAGGSYNEQFF	TRBV6-2/TRBV6-3	-	23	-	TRBJ2-1